Below, 28 T cell receptor beta chains from the same sample are listed, as sequenced in a study of blood T cells in healthy people across ages. Using a J-beta primer mix together with a sample-barcoded 5' primer, a second PCR was run for roughly 7 to 11 cycles. TCRdb recomputed calls from the 5' RACE reads with MiXCR, one row per CDR3 protein. The profile shows roughly 1,000,000 distinct CDR3 sequences, approximately 25% of them singletons. The same data also went into a second study, on T cells of mothers and their children.

Material for sequencing was blood. The receptors here all came from a girl between 2 and 10 years old in good health.

This clonotype was detected a few times. The chain couples TRBV5-6 to TRBJ2-3; no firm D call. This CDR3 has 17 amino acids. The germline V gene encodes CDR1 SGHDT and CDR2 YYEEEE. Trimming removed 2 bases from V and 2 bases from J, with 18 bases in between. This chain's CDR3 is CASSLNLAPRLTDTQYF. The CDR3 bases are TGTGCCAGCAGCTTAAATTTGGCTCCACGACTCACAGATACGCAGTATTTT. Based on the CDR3 plus reference TRBV5-6 and TRBJ2-3, the full variable domain is DAGVTQSPTHLIKTRGQQVTLRCSPKSGHDTVSWYQQALGQGPQFIFQYYEEEERQRGNFPDRFSGHQFPNYSSELNVNALLLGDSALYLCASSLNLAPRLTDTQYFGPGTRLTVL.

This clonotype occurred a few times. J is TRBJ2-4 and V is TRBV7-9; possible D gene TRBD2, 7 bases. Germline assignment: CDR1 SEHNR and CDR2 FQNEAQ (reference sequence). The CDR3 is 17 residues long. V was cut by 3 bases and J by 4 bases, with 19 bases left in between. Here the CDR3 DNA reads TGTGCCAGCAGCTTGTCATCGGGGGAGGGGGGGAAAAACATTCAGTACTTC. The encoded protein is CASSLSSGEGGKNIQYF.

In its sample, this clonotype was seen a few times. J is TRBJ1-6 and V is TRBV6-2 or TRBV6-3, with 9 bases lining up with TRBD1. The CDR3 contains 12 residues. The trim removed 2 bases at V and 16 bases at J, leaving 3 bases unmatched. In germline, CDR1 is MNHEY, CDR2 SVGEGT. The DNA of the CDR3 is TGTGCCAGCAGTTACCCTGGGACAGGGCTCCACTTT. Encoded protein: CASSYPGTGLHF.

The gene calls are TRBV6-6 and TRBJ2-7; D might be TRBD2 (5 bases). The CDR3 runs to 12 residues. V lost 10 bases and J lost 4, with 14 bases in between. Per germline, CDR1 MNHNY and CDR2 SVGAGI (reference sequence). The CDR3 spells CAISPGNYEQYF. The CDR3 coding sequence is TGTGCCATTTCTCCCGGGAATTACGAGCAGTACTTC.

This chain joins TRBV28 and TRBJ2-6, with D possibly being TRBD1 (5 bases). Deletions cut 2 bases from V and 0 bases from J, with 8 bases between. The germline V gene has CDR1 MDHEN and CDR2 SYDVKM. The CDR3 is 16 residues long. The CDR3 is CASSLDRNSGANVLTF. In nucleotides, the CDR3 is TGTGCCAGCAGTTTAGACAGAAACTCTGGGGCCAACGTCCTGACTTTC.

V is TRBV6-2 or TRBV6-3 and J is TRBJ2-7, with D uncertain. Germline values: CDR1 MNHEY, CDR2 SVGEGT. The V and J ends lost 5 bases and 2 bases respectively, with 13 bases between them. CDR3 length: 14 residues. The chain's CDR3 is CASSRLVFPYEQYF. The DNA for the CDR3 is TGTGCCAGCAGTAGACTCGTCTTTCCCTACGAGCAGTACTTC.

This clonotype was observed a handful of times. This chain connects TRBV28 to TRBJ2-3; D gene ambiguous. V was shortened by 2 bases and J by 0 bases, with 27 bases between the two germline ends. CDR3 length: 21 amino acids. Germline V gene data show CDR1 as MDHEN and CDR2 as SYDVKM. The CDR3 loop reads CASSLTVAERPQPPSTDTQYF. CDR3 sequence (DNA): TGTGCCAGCAGTTTAACGGTCGCGGAGCGCCCACAGCCCCCTAGCACAGATACGCAGTATTTT.

The chain joins TRBV27 to TRBJ2-5; D remains ambiguous. TRBJ2-7 explains the end of the DNA better; the J call may be wrong. This CDR3 has 14 residues. The germline V gene has CDR1 MNHEY and CDR2 SMNVEV (reference sequence). CDR3 DNA sequence: TGTGCCAGCAGTTCTAGAGTAAAGGCCTACGAGCAGTACTTC. Its translation is CASSSRVKAYEQYF.

About this clonotype: One end of the junction varies from germline; a read error may be responsible. The V call is TRBV29-1, the J call TRBJ2-1, with D possibly TRBD2 on 5 matching bases. CDR3 length equals 15 residues. Germline V lookup: CDR1 SQVTM, CDR2 ANQGSEA. Here the CDR3 reads CSVEGPSGNSYERYF. The CDR3 nucleotides are TGCAGCGTTGAAGGTCCGTCAGGAAATTCCTACGAGCGGTACTTC.

Comment on this clonotype: Compared with germline, one end of the junction differs, possibly owing to a read error. The chain couples TRBV4-2 to TRBJ1-2; D not certain. The CDR3 length is 15 residues. The germline V gene has CDR1 LGHNA and CDR2 YNFKEQ. CDR3 in DNA: TGTGCCAGCAGCCGAGACATGGCGGCGGACTATGGCCACACCTTC. It codes for CASSRDMAADYGHTF.

A few counts support this clonotype. V is TRBV27 and J is TRBJ2-1; 7 nucleotides line up with TRBD2. Trimming took 4 bases from V and 5 from J; bases not matched to a gene: 11. Germline loops: CDR1 MNHEY, CDR2 SMNVEV (reference sequence). This CDR3 is built from 16 residues. CDR3 residues: CASSYSSSGGDNEQFF. The DNA for the CDR3 is TGTGCCAGCAGTTACTCATCTAGCGGAGGTGACAATGAGCAGTTCTTC.

The chain is built from TRBV7-8 and TRBJ1-5; perhaps TRBD1 as D (5 bases). There are 15 residues in the CDR3. The V and J ends lost 5 bases and 4 bases respectively, with 15 bases between them. Germline CDR1 reads SGHVS; CDR2 reads FQNEAQ. The CDR3 DNA sequence: TGTGCCAGCAGCCCCTGGTGGGGGGGAAATCAGCCCCAGCATTTT. This translates into CASSPWWGGNQPQHF.

The chain has TRBV9 and TRBJ2-5, with no clear D. Trimming removed 0 bases from V and 3 bases from J, with 9 bases in between. The CDR3 length is 14 residues. Germline loops: CDR1 SGDLS, CDR2 YYNGEE. The CDR3 loop reads CASSVGSKKETQYF. CDR3 DNA sequence: TGTGCCAGCAGCGTAGGGTCTAAAAAAGAGACCCAGTACTTC.

The gene calls are TRBV29-1 and TRBJ2-1; D is unresolved. V shed 7 bases and J shed 4 bases, with 8 bases lying between them. CDR1 is SQVTM and CDR2 is ANQGSEA in the germline V gene. The CDR3 is 11 amino acids. CDR3 bases: TGCAGCGGCGTGGGGTACAATGAGCAGTTCTTC. Amino acids: CSGVGYNEQFF.

The chain is built from TRBV10-3 and TRBJ2-5; D not certain. The length of the CDR3 is 14 residues. Germline CDR1 and CDR2: ENHRY and SYGVKD. Trimming removed 8 bases at V and 5 bases at J, with 18 bases between. CDR3 bases: TGTGCCATCGGGTCGGGTACCCACCTGGAGACCCAGTACTTC. Translating gives CAIGSGTHLETQYF.

For this clonotype: Sequence at one end of the junction differs from germline and may be a read error. This chain connects TRBV12-3 or TRBV12-4 to TRBJ1-1; no firm D call. This CDR3 spans 14 amino acids. The CDR3, as DNA: TGTGCCAGCAGTTTAGAGCCCGGGAGTACTGAAGCCTTCTTT. Protein sequence: CASSLEPGSTEAFF.

In regard to this clonotype: At one of its ends the junction is not consistent with the germline gene, which may arise from a read error. The rearrangement links TRBV3-1 to TRBJ2-3, with 10 bases that match TRBD1. The CDR3 loop spans 18 amino acids. Per germline, CDR1 LGHDT and CDR2 YNNKEL (reference sequence). The CDR3 loop is CASSQGGQGTYYTDTQYF. CDR3 nucleotide sequence: TGTGCCAGCAGCCAAGGGGGACAGGGGACCTACTACACAGATACGCAGTACTTT.

The rearrangement uses TRBV12-3 or TRBV12-4 and TRBJ1-1, with 11 positions matching TRBD1. The length of the CDR3 is 15 residues. The J segment lost 3 bases and the V segment lost 5 bases, leaving 5 bases of the junction unmatched. The CDR3 bases are TGTGCCAGCAGTACCGGACAGGGGGCGGACACTGAAGCTTTCTTT. Translating it yields CASSTGQGADTEAFF.

This clonotype has only a few counts. The chain couples TRBV15 to TRBJ2-7; 12 bases align to TRBD2. Germline lookup yields CDR1 LNHNV and CDR2 YYDKDF (reference sequence). This CDR3 is built from 16 residues. V was pared by 0 bases and J by 4 bases, with 4 bases of the junction left unmatched. CDR3 bases: TGTGCCACCAGCAGAGAGGAAACTAGCGGGGGGTACGAGCAGTACTTC. This codes for CATSREETSGGYEQYF.

The chain employs TRBV29-1 and TRBJ2-5; 7 nucleotides agree with TRBD1. Germline V gene lookup returns CDR1 SQVTM and CDR2 ANQGSEA. CDR3 length equals 12 residues. Trimming took 6 bases from V and 5 from J; bases not matched to a gene: 6. The CDR3 loop is CSVTQGVETQYF. The CDR3 region has the DNA TGCAGCGTAACTCAGGGGGTCGAGACCCAGTACTTC.

The rearrangement uses TRBV12-3 or TRBV12-4 and TRBJ2-5; D not resolved. Trimming removed 5 bases from V and 5 bases from J, with 15 bases in between. The CDR3 contains 14 residues. This chain's CDR3 is CASSAADLQETQYF. CDR3 nucleotide sequence: TGTGCCAGCAGTGCGGCGGATCTCCAGGAGACCCAGTACTTC.

The chain uses TRBV7-9 and TRBJ1-5, with a possible D match to TRBD1 (5 bases). CDR3 length: 15 residues. The germline V gene has CDR1 SEHNR and CDR2 FQNEAQ (reference sequence). The ends were cut back, 1 base at V and 0 bases at J, with 7 bases in the middle. The chain's CDR3 is CASSLEGISNQPQHF. The CDR3 DNA reads as TGTGCCAGCAGCTTAGAGGGGATTAGCAATCAGCCCCAGCATTTT. Combining the CDR3 with reference TRBV7-9 and TRBJ1-5 gives the whole variable domain DTGVSQNPRHKITKRGQNVTFRCDPISEHNRLYWYRQTLGQGPEFLTYFQNEAQLEKSRLLSDRFSAERPKGSFSTLEIQRTEQGDSAMYLCASSLEGISNQPQHFGDGTRLSIL.

This chain uses TRBV2 with TRBJ1-2; D remains unclear. The CDR3 consists of 13 residues. V was shortened by 2 bases and J by 4 bases, with 8 bases between the two germline ends. Looked up from germline, CDR1 is SNHLY and CDR2 is FYNNEI. In nucleotides, the CDR3 is TGTGCCAGCAGTGAAAACCAGCGCTATGGCTACACCTTC. Translation gives CASSENQRYGYTF.

The chain joins TRBV7-9 to TRBJ2-1; TRBD2 matches 14 bases. V shed 5 bases and J 8 bases; nucleotides not matched to a gene: 8. The CDR3 spans 16 residues. The germline gives CDR1 SEHNR, CDR2 FQNEAQ (reference sequence). Written as DNA, the CDR3 is TGTGCCAGCAGCCGGACTAGCGGGAGGTTTGCCGATGAGCAGTTCTTC. This translates into CASSRTSGRFADEQFF. Filled out from reference TRBV7-9 and TRBJ2-1, the complete variable domain reads DTGVSQNPRHKITKRGQNVTFRCDPISEHNRLYWYRQTLGQGPEFLTYFQNEAQLEKSRLLSDRFSAERPKGSFSTLEIQRTEQGDSAMYLCASSRTSGRFADEQFFGPGTRLTVL.

The CDR3 sequence: CASSVSWQGKRGDSGANVLTF. In nucleotides, the CDR3 is TGTGCCAGCAGCGTAAGTTGGCAGGGTAAGCGAGGGGACTCTGGGGCCAACGTCCTGACTTTC. The V and J genes are TRBV9 and TRBJ2-6; D is perhaps TRBD1 or TRBD2 (5 bases each). The V gene's germline CDR1 is SGDLS and CDR2 YYNGEE. The CDR3 contains 21 residues. Trimming pared 1 base from V and 0 bases from J, leaving 23 bases between. The full variable domain, with the rest looked up from reference TRBV9 and TRBJ2-6, is DSGVTQTPKHLITATGQRVTLRCSPRSGDLSVYWYQQSLDQGLQFLIQYYNGEERAKGNILERFSAQQFPDLHSELNLSSLELGDSALYFCASSVSWQGKRGDSGANVLTFGAGSRLTVL.

This clonotype showed up just a few times. The chain carries TRBV12-3 or TRBV12-4 and TRBJ2-3, with a tentative D call TRBD2 (5 bases). The V end was cut by 5 bases, the J end by 4 bases, with 7 bases between. There are 12 residues in the CDR3. CDR3 loop: CASSAEADTQYF. CDR3 DNA sequence: TGTGCCAGCAGTGCGGAGGCAGATACGCAGTATTTT.

This clonotype was detected only a few times. Sequence at one end of the junction differs from germline and may be a read error. The chain couples TRBV27 to TRBJ1-5; TRBD1 aligns across 10 bases. The CDR3 extends over 16 amino acids. The germline V gene encodes CDR1 MNHEY and CDR2 SMNVEV (reference sequence). CDR3 bases: TGCGCCAGCAGCCGAAGAACCGGGACAGGGGTTCAGCCCCAGCATTTT. This encodes CASSRRTGTGVQPQHF.

V and J are TRBV6-6 and TRBJ2-5, with TRBD2 matching over 7 bases. The V gene's germline CDR1 is MNHNY and CDR2 SVGAGI (reference sequence). The length of the CDR3 is 16 residues. V lost 4 bases to trimming and J lost 3 bases; unmatched junction nucleotides: 11. Written as DNA, the CDR3 is TGTGCCAGCAGTTCCCTGGGACTACCTCTGAAAGAGACCCAGTACTTC. It encodes CASSSLGLPLKETQYF.